Listed below are T cell receptor beta chains from one sample, sequenced in a study of blood T cell repertoires in COVID-19. Sequencing was performed with immunoSEQ multiplex PCR; in TCRdb, only in-frame clones are kept and a portion is missing. The table lists hundreds of thousands of clones, under 90% of them singletons. Sequences were obtained from PBMCs or T cells enriched from blood (not recorded which). Source of these receptors: a young man with acute COVID-19. CDR3s include the opening cysteine and the closing phenylalanine or tryptophan. D genes are given only for firm matches. The size entry is marked missing in some rows and otherwise reads once, few, many or a size class.

J gene,clone size,V gene,D gene,CDR3 protein,CDR3 DNA
TRBJ2-1,.,TRBV7-2,.,CASSLAHSGVYNEQFF,TGTGCCAGCAGCTTAGCGCACAGCGGCGTATACAATGAGCAGTTCTTC
TRBJ1-2,.,TRBV6-5,.,CASRIIAPDGGYTF,TGTGCCAGCAGAATTATTGCTCCCGACGGGGGCTACACCTTC
TRBJ2-3,.,TRBV10-3,TRBD1,CAISDRGTPGGDTQYF,TGTGCCATCAGTGACAGGGGGACCCCAGGAGGAGATACGCAGTATTTT
TRBJ1-4,.,TRBV3-1/TRBV3-2,TRBD1,CASRKHGQGAEKLFF,TGTGCCAGCAGGAAACACGGACAGGGGGCTGAAAAACTGTTTTTT
TRBJ2-2,few,TRBV6-6,TRBD2,CASSYGGRAATGELFF,TGTGCCAGCAGTTACGGGGGGAGGGCCGCCACCGGGGAGCTGTTTTTT
TRBJ1-1,.,TRBV29-1,TRBD1,CSVESGRGLDTEAFF,TGCAGCGTTGAAAGCGGAAGGGGGCTGGACACTGAAGCTTTCTTT
TRBJ1-1,.,TRBV7-9,.,CASSYSQGTEAFF,TGTGCCAGCAGCTATTCCCAGGGCACTGAAGCTTTCTTT
TRBJ1-3,.,TRBV9,.,CASSATGNPGNTIYF,TGTGCCAGCAGCGCGACAGGCAATCCTGGAAACACCATATATTTT
TRBJ2-1,.,TRBV6-4,.,CASSELEGYDNEQFF,TGTGCCAGCAGTGAGTTGGAGGGGTACGACAATGAGCAGTTCTTC
TRBJ2-4,once,TRBV4-2,.,CASSFRSTLAKNIQYF,TGTGCCAGCAGCTTTCGTTCGACACTAGCCAAAAACATTCAGTACTTC
TRBJ2-3,.,TRBV7-3,TRBD2,CASSLAGGSVDTQYF,TGTGCCAGCAGCTTGGCTGGCGGGAGCGTGGATACGCAGTATTTT